This record covers a single T cell receptor beta chain. The antigen remains unidentified. This specimen comes from a study of T cell responses to AZD1222 COVID-19 vaccine. Study findings and constraints: Compared with day 0, the breadth and depth of the Spike-specific TCR repertoire rose significantly after two doses of AZD1222. None of the repertoires were sampled until the peak T cell response had passed. The donor cohort was predominantly white British with a female majority, and clonal diversity may have been underestimated.

Using immunoSEQ multiplex PCR, the repertoire was profiled, and TCRdb retains in-frame clones only, with some absent. Among about 180,000 clones listed, about 90% were seen once. The sample here was peripheral blood, taken 28 days after the second AZD1222 dose. This sequence originates from an adult who received the AZD1222 COVID-19 vaccine.

In nucleotides, the CDR3 is TGTGCCAGCAACAAGGGACTAGCGGGAGGTGGCACAGATACGCAGTATTTT. Its translation: CASNKGLAGGGTDTQYF. The chain is built from TRBV28 and TRBJ2-3; 15 bases are a match to TRBD2. CDR1 MDHEN and CDR2 SYDVKM come from the germline V gene. The CDR3 extends over 17 amino acids. V lost 7 bases to trimming and J lost 1 base; unmatched junction nucleotides: 6.